This T cell receptor beta chain was found in a study of blood T cell repertoires in COVID-19. Between the trimmed V and J ends, which lost 6 bases and 4 bases, there was a span of 12 bases. CDR3 length: 13 amino acids. The table came from immunoSEQ multiplex PCR; TCRdb's copy has only in-frame clones and leaves some out. Here the sample spans about 280,000 clones, around 80% being singletons. The chain is built from TRBV12-3 or TRBV12-4 and TRBJ1-2, with a possible D match to TRBD1 (6 bases). Sequenced sample: PBMCs or T cells enriched from blood (not recorded which). The receptor's source is a man in his forties or fifties who had been exposed to COVID-19. The chain's CDR3 is CASRQQGVYGYTF. The CDR3 DNA follows: TGTGCCAGCAGACAACAGGGAGTCTATGGCTACACCTTC.